This T cell receptor beta chain is drawn from a study of T-cell reconstitution after alpha-beta-depleted transplantation in children. Germline V CDR1 and CDR2: SGHTA, FQGNSA. With V trimmed by 5 bases and J by 4 bases, 8 bases remained unmatched. This CDR3 has 16 amino acids. Unique molecular identifiers were used to barcode this TCRbeta library. TCRdb fed the PCR reads into MiXCR, producing one record per CDR3 protein. The data contain 100,000 to 120,000 distinct CDR3 sequences, 9% to 12% of them singletons. This clonotype came up many times. This specimen consisted of PBMCs from the stem cell graft donor, obtained from the stem cell graft. This TCR was recovered from a human donor who donated a stem cell graft to a child with acute lymphoblastic leukemia. V is TRBV7-2 and J is TRBJ2-3; 11 bases are shared with TRBD2. CDR3 protein: CASSKRLAGLPDTQYF. DNA of the CDR3: TGTGCCAGCAGCAAGCGACTAGCGGGACTCCCAGATACGCAGTATTTT. Combining the CDR3 with reference TRBV7-2 and TRBJ2-3 gives the whole variable domain GAGVSQSPSNKVTEKGKDVELRCDPISGHTALYWYRQSLGQGLEFLIYFQGNSAPDKSGLPSDRFSAERTGGSVSTLTIQRTQQEDSAVYLCASSKRLAGLPDTQYFGPGTRLTVL.